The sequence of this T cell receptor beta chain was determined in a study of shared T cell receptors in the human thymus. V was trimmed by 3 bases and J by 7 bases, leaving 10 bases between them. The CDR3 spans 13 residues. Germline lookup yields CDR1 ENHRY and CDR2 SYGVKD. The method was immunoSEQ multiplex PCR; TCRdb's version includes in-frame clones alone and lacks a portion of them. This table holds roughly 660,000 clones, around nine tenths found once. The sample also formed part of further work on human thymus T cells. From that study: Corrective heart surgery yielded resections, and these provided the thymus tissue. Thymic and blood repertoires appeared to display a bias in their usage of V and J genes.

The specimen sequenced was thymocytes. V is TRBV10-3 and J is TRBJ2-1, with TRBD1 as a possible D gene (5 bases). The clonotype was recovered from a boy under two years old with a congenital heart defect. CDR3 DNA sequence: TGTGCCATCAGTGATGCAGGGCAGAATGAGCAGTTCTTC. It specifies CAISDAGQNEQFF.